These T cell receptor beta chains were read from a single sample in a study of T cells in Graves' hyperthyroidism and ophthalmopathy. Using its own MiXCR run on the multiplex PCR reads, TCRdb lists one record per CDR3 protein. The table lists 350,000 or so distinct CDR3 sequences, 15% to 20% of them singletons. Sample: blood. The source of these receptors is a woman aged 35 to 49 with Graves' ophthalmopathy. The CDR3 runs from the conserved cysteine through the conserved F or W. The order of the fields is clone size, D gene, J gene, V gene, CDR3 protein, CDR3 DNA. The D gene is left open where the match is weak. The size entry is marked missing in some rows and otherwise reads once, few, many or a size class.

size: NA
D: NA
J: TRBJ1-1
V: TRBV2
CDR3: CASKVLEGAEAFF
DNA: TGTGCCAGCAAGGTGTTGGAGGGTGCAGAAGCTTTCTTT

size: NA
D: TRBD1
J: TRBJ1-6
V: TRBV13
CDR3: CASSDRQGRYSPLHF
DNA: TGTGCCAGCAGCGACCGACAGGGGAGGTATTCACCCCTCCACTTT

size: many
D: TRBD1
J: TRBJ2-7
V: TRBV28
CDR3: CASSSGGRGYEQYF
DNA: TGCGCCAGCAGCTCTGGTGGCAGGGGGTACGAGCAGTACTTC

size: many
D: TRBD1
J: TRBJ1-1
V: TRBV6-2/TRBV6-3
CDR3: CAAHSQGIRTEAFF
DNA: TGTGCCGCCCACTCACAGGGGATTAGGACTGAAGCTTTCTTT

size: NA
D: TRBD1
J: TRBJ2-2
V: TRBV29-1
CDR3: CSPETGRTGELFF
DNA: TGCAGCCCGGAGACAGGGCGGACCGGGGAGCTGTTTTTT

size: NA
D: NA
J: TRBJ2-4
V: TRBV3-1
CDR3: CASSQEGRGIQYF
DNA: TGTGCCAGCAGCCAAGAGGGACGGGGCATTCAGTACTTC

size: NA
D: NA
J: TRBJ1-1
V: TRBV28
CDR3: CASSLHTAGAEAFF
DNA: TGTGCCAGCAGTTTACATACGGCGGGCGCTGAAGCTTTCTTT

size: NA
D: NA
J: TRBJ2-7
V: TRBV11-2
CDR3: CASSLDQVSSYEQYF
DNA: TGTGCCAGCAGCTTAGATCAGGTTAGCTCCTACGAGCAGTACTTC

size: NA
D: TRBD1
J: TRBJ1-2
V: TRBV27
CDR3: CASSFRTGQGYTF
DNA: TGTGCCAGCAGTTTTCGGACAGGGCAGGGCTACACCTTC

size: many
D: TRBD1
J: TRBJ1-1
V: TRBV30
CDR3: CAWRPSDRGTTEAFF
DNA: TGTGCCTGGAGGCCATCGGACAGGGGGACGACTGAAGCTTTCTTT

size: NA
D: NA
J: TRBJ2-2
V: TRBV28
CDR3: CASGLGGGGELFF
DNA: TGTGCCAGCGGGCTCGGAGGGGGCGGGGAGCTGTTTTTT

size: many
D: NA
J: TRBJ1-5
V: TRBV3-1
CDR3: CASSPSFGRGNQPQHF
DNA: TGTGCCAGCAGCCCCTCTTTTGGTCGTGGCAATCAGCCCCAGCATTTT

size: many
D: NA
J: TRBJ1-5
V: TRBV7-6
CDR3: CASSSGQRGVQQHF
DNA: TGTGCCAGCAGCTCAGGGCAGAGAGGGGTTCAGCAGCATTTT

size: NA
D: TRBD1
J: TRBJ1-6
V: TRBV6-5
CDR3: CASSSDRDYNSPLHF
DNA: TGTGCCAGCAGTTCGGACAGGGATTATAATTCACCCCTCCACTTT

size: few
D: TRBD2
J: TRBJ2-5
V: TRBV6-1
CDR3: CASSGLAGVETQYF
DNA: TGTGCCAGCAGTGGACTAGCGGGGGTGGAGACCCAGTACTTC

size: many
D: NA
J: TRBJ1-1
V: TRBV5-1
CDR3: CASSYRGQNTEAFF
DNA: TGCGCCAGCAGCTACCGGGGACAGAACACTGAAGCTTTCTTT

size: NA
D: NA
J: TRBJ1-2
V: TRBV12-3/TRBV12-4
CDR3: CASSFGRTNYGYTF
DNA: TGTGCCAGCAGTTTTGGGCGAACTAACTATGGCTACACCTTC

size: NA
D: TRBD2
J: TRBJ2-5
V: TRBV10-3
CDR3: CAISEGLAGVETQYF
DNA: TGTGCCATCAGTGAGGGACTAGCGGGAGTGGAGACCCAGTACTTC